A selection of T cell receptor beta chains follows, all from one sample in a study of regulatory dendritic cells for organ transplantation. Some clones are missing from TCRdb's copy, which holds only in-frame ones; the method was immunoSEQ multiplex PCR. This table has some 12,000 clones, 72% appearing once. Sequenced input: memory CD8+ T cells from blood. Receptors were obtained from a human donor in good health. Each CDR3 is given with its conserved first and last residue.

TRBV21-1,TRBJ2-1,CASSKARAGGPYNEQFF
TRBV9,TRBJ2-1,CASSVTSGGANEQFF
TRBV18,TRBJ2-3,CASSPFQREDTQYF
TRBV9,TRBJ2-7,CASSKNYGVRGSYEQYF
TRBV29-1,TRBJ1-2,CSVRENYTF
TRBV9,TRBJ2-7,CASSVDGSSYEQYF
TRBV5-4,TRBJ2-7,CASSLRGQGRYEQYF
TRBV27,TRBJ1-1,CASSLAHRAEAFF
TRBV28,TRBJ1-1,CASKQGAASFFATEAFF
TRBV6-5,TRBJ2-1,CASTRTNYNEQFF
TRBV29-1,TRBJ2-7,CSVELLLGYEQYF
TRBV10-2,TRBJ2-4,CASKRDTSAIQYF
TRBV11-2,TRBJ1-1,CASSLVTGAEAFF
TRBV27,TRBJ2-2,CASRQGAGTGELFF
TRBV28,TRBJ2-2,CASSFTSNSAGELFF
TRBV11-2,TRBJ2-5,CASRPSEYQETQYF
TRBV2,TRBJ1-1,CASKGEGYTEAFF
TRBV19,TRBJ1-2,CASSLIIYGRTPSYGYTF
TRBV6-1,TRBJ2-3,CASSEASGSPDTQYF
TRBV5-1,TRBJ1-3,CASSLAQKASGNTIYF
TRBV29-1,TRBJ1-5,CSVSSGGNSNQPQHF
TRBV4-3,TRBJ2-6,CASSQAESSSGANVLTF
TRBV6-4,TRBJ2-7,CASSYSNSYEQYF
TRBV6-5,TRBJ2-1,CATAGGMNNEQFF
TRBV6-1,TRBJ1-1,CASSEEVVNTEAFF
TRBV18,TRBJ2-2,CASSPYGPPDFSNTGELFF
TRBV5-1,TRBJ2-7,CASSLVDGEQYF
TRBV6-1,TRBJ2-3,CASSETSGGADTQYF
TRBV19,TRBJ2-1,CASRELAGGGSEQFF
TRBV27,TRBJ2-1,CASSPTPGALDNEQFF